This T cell receptor (beta chain) was documented in a study of neurological immune-mediated disorders. Trimming at V came to 0 bases and at J to 3 bases, leaving 1 base not matched to a gene. The CDR3 runs 15 residues. CDR1 is KGHDR and CDR2 is SFDVKD in the germline V gene. One entry per CDR3 protein results from TCRdb running MiXCR on the 5' RACE reads. The table records about 58,000 distinct CDR3 sequences, under 3.5% of them present only once. Study-level results: HTLV-1-associated myelopathy had the most TCR clonal expansion, whereas multiple sclerosis had the least (lower than in healthy controls).

There are many counts of this clonotype. Its target is unknown. This TCR was sampled from a woman in her fifties or sixties with multiple sclerosis. The chain combines TRBV24-1 with TRBJ2-5; 9 bases fit TRBD2. Material: PBMCs. The DNA for the CDR3 is TGTGCCACCAGTGATTTGGCTAGCGGGGAAGAGACCCAGTACTTC. Translation: CATSDLASGEETQYF.